This record concerns one T cell receptor (beta chain) sequence. This clonotype has a count of ten or more. No antigen is known for it. No base quality information exists; no much larger clone differs at one position. This record comes from a study of T cells in Graves' hyperthyroidism and ophthalmopathy (dated by TCRdb to between 2018 and 2021). For context, the study as a whole: Peripheral blood samples were taken at the time of initial diagnosis, prior to any treatment. Prospective prediction of ophthalmopathy was tested in an independent validation cohort consisting of 18 hyperthyroidism patients and about 17 patients who later progressed to ophthalmopathy. TCR V-J signatures able to tell the groups apart were searched for in a discovery cohort of 90 to 100 patients, of whom under 45 had Graves' ophthalmopathy and about 60 had stable Graves' hyperthyroidism. Once sampling was done, hyperthyroidism patients were given methimazole at a starting dose of 30 mg daily, whereas ophthalmopathy patients were given high-dose intravenous methylprednisolone. Thyroid tissue and blood T-cell repertoires from about six Graves' hyperthyroidism patients were also compared in the study. The approximately 98 discovery patients were randomly divided into training and test sets at a 7:3 ratio. The paper reports TCR Vbeta CDR3 sequencing of over 130 peripheral blood samples: 40 to 45 ophthalmopathy, around 80 hyperthyroidism and around 17 progressor patients. The paper as a whole reports these results and caveats: In validation, the model predicted progression to ophthalmopathy a median of approximately 6.6 months before onset, with about 64% sensitivity and more than 72% specificity. Most expanded thyroid clonotypes (frequency above 0.001) were also found in blood, which suggests that blood repertoires may mirror thyroid immune responses. In cross-validation, a model built on a 13 V-J signature told ophthalmopathy apart from stable hyperthyroidism with just under 90% sensitivity and approximately 81% specificity, and in testing the same model reached 80%/75%. No statistical method was used to fix the sample size in advance, and group allocation was not hidden from the investigators.

The TCR beta CDR3 regions were amplified from RNA transcripts. The TCR CDR3 was subjected to a first round of RT-PCR using the HTBI primer set and the Qiagen OneStep RT-PCR kit. Libraries were constructed in a second round of multiplex PCR, after which size selection and purification were performed. Libraries were sequenced paired-end with 100 bp reads on an Illumina HiSeq2000. In the authors' own workflow: SOAPnuke was used to process the raw data, throwing out any read that contained adapters or uncalled bases, had a mean Phred below 15, or lacked an exact constant-primer or identifier match. High-quality paired reads were merged with COPE v1.2.5, and unique nucleotide sequences were defined as clonotypes. MiTCR v1.1 was used to align clonotypes to the IMGT TRBV, TRBD and TRBJ reference segments. Only V-J combinations with frequency above 0.0001, covering approximately 99% of repertoires, were analysed. The TCS score was defined as the ratio of F50 (clonal expansion) to E x V (chaos), calculated using BLOSUM62-based TCRdist between CDR3 peptides within each V-J. Welch's t-statistics and random forest reduced approximately 520 V-J features to roughly 13, which were used in a naive Bayes classifier (R e1071). Using fastp trimming at Q25 and MiXCR clonotype assembly, TCRdb reanalyzed the public sequencing data and kept in-frame beta chains. CDR3 protein sequences are deduplicated, and each keeps its most common genes and DNA. It is TCRdb's table, rather than the study itself, that gives the V and J calls and clone size. This sample gives 250,000 or so distinct CDR3 sequences in total; about a sixth of them show up just once. The ten biggest clones cover around 26% of the sample.

Ophthalmopathy patients had moderately to severely active disease, Clinical Activity Score of at least 3, NOSPECS grade of at least 4, and duration under 3 months. Any patient with an uncontrolled infection, another autoimmune disease, pregnancy or lactation was excluded. Diagnoses were based on clinical symptoms, serum thyroxine and TRAb, thyroid ultrasound and orbital computed tomography. PBMCs were separated from roughly 10 ml of fresh peripheral blood using Ficoll-Paque density gradient centrifugation. Trizol reagent was used to extract total RNA, and RNA quality was then checked on an Agilent 2100 Bioanalyzer. From its cysteine to its phenylalanine, the CDR3 spans 18 amino acids. Just CDR3 DNA is preserved here, 54 bases in frame from base 1. Trimming accounts for 2 bases at V and 1 base at J, while the number of junction bases matched to no gene is 10. CDR1 and CDR2 were assigned from the germline V gene as MNHEY and SVGAGI.

The specimen sequenced was blood. In this chain, TRBV6-5 is recombined with TRBJ1-5; 8 bases in the middle match TRBD1. This receptor was identified in a woman aged 18-30 years with Graves' ophthalmopathy. The sequenced DNA: TGTGCCAGCAGTTACGGCAGGGGGCATTTTGGGAGCAATCAGCCCCAGCATTTT. Translated, it gives CASSYGRGHFGSNQPQHF.